This T cell receptor beta chain was retrieved from a study of cytomegalovirus exposure and HLA in healthy donors. The PCR contained 60 Vbeta and 13 Jbeta primers. Method: immunoSEQ multiplex PCR; TCRdb's copy keeps in-frame clones and lacks some. Here the sample spans about 140,000 clones, about four fifths being singletons. This CDR3 contains 16 residues. V trimming: 4 bases; J trimming: 5 bases; junction bases outside the gene matches: 6. Per the germline V gene, CDR1 is KGHSH and CDR2 is LQKENI. The source is a man aged 35-49 years in good health and CMV-seronegative. The chain links TRBV18 to TRBJ2-5; 14 positions agree with TRBD2. Sequencing used PBMCs. CDR3 protein: CASSRGTSGGHETQYF. The CDR3, as DNA: TGTGCCAGCTCACGCGGGACTAGCGGGGGCCACGAGACCCAGTACTTC.